This TCR beta chain was identified during a study of OX40 agonist ivuxolimab in advanced cancers. About the study: Ivuxolimab, an agonistic anti-OX40 (CD134) antibody, was given to patients. Among those treated, three patients had partial responses, one with hepatocellular carcinoma and two with cutaneous melanoma. The dose-escalation cohort was just under 85% male, with a mean age of about 60 years, ranging about 23 to 90. Points from the study as a whole: Researchers report that CD8+ T cells had, on average, more expanded clones than CD4+.

Of note for this clone: Its cognate antigen is unknown.

Assay used: immunoSEQ multiplex PCR; TCRdb lists only in-frame clones, some missing. The sample includes 90,000 to 100,000 clones, approximately 92% of them seen just once. V lost 6 bases to trimming and J lost 4 bases, with 9 bases between them. The germline V gene encodes CDR1 SEHNR and CDR2 FQNEAQ (reference sequence). The CDR3 runs 13 residues. The source is an adult with an advanced solid tumor such as melanoma, head and neck, liver or kidney cancer. This chain uses TRBV7-9 with TRBJ1-4; unclear D gene. Sequencing was performed on CD4+ or CD8+ T cells sorted from blood, taken in a trial of the OX40 agonist ivuxolimab. Here the CDR3 DNA reads TGTGCCAGCAGGGGGTGGGGTAATGAAAAACTGTTTTTT. Encoded protein: CASRGWGNEKLFF.